The next 19 T cell receptor beta chains were all read from a single sample in a study of cytomegalovirus exposure and HLA in healthy donors. In the PCR, 60 Vbeta and 13 Jbeta primers were used. The method was immunoSEQ multiplex PCR; TCRdb's version includes in-frame clones alone and lacks a portion of them. Of about 120,000 clones listed, 75% to 85% are singletons. The sequencing sample was made of PBMCs. These receptors all come from a man aged 35 to 55 in good health and CMV-seronegative.

The chain combines TRBV12-1 with TRBJ2-2; the table's D call of TRBD1 was not tested on the DNA. TRBV12-1 is labeled a pseudogene. The CDR3 is 16 residues long. CDR3 DNA: TGTGCCAGCAGCTCCCAGGGTGGAGCGTTCACCGGGGAGCTGTTTTTT. It codes for CASSSQGGAFTGELFF.

About this clone: Mismatch with germline at one junction end may stem from a read error. The chain recombines TRBV13 with TRBJ2-6; a weak D match, TRBD1 (6 bases). Germline V gene data show CDR1 as PRHDT and CDR2 as FYEKMQ (reference sequence). The CDR3 contains 16 residues. CDR3 coding DNA: TGTGCCAGCAGCTTATACAGGGTGGCTGGGGCCAACGGCCTGACTTTC. Protein sequence: CASSLYRVAGANGLTF.

This clone was detected only a few times. The chain employs TRBV11-3 and TRBJ2-1; 12 bases align to TRBD2. Per germline, CDR1 SGHNT and CDR2 YENEEA. This CDR3 region has 15 residues. V lost 4 bases, J lost 9 bases, and 7 bases stayed unmatched. The CDR3 loop is CASSSSGGAVPEQFF. CDR3 DNA: TGTGCCAGCAGCTCTAGCGGGGGGGCGGTTCCTGAGCAGTTCTTC.

The V and J genes are TRBV5-1 and TRBJ1-1, with TRBD1 matching over 10 bases. CDR1 and CDR2 (germline): SGHRS, YFSETQ. This CDR3 is 13 amino acids long. The V segment lost 4 bases and the J segment 8 bases; nucleotides outside the gene matches: 5. In DNA form, the CDR3 reads TGCGCCAGCAGCACTCCGGGACAGGGGGAAGCTTTCTTT. It encodes CASSTPGQGEAFF.

This sequence joins TRBV6-5 and TRBJ1-1, with TRBD1 identical over 8 bases. The germline gives CDR1 MNHEY, CDR2 SVGAGI. Trimming at V came to 3 bases and at J to 5 bases, leaving 11 bases not matched to a gene. The CDR3 length is 16 residues. CDR3 in amino acids: CASSYRWLDRVTEAFF. The CDR3 DNA sequence: TGTGCCAGCAGTTATCGGTGGTTGGACAGGGTGACTGAAGCTTTCTTT.

The chain couples TRBV29-1 to TRBJ1-1, with TRBD1 as a possible D gene (5 bases). The CDR3 totals 13 residues. Germline loops: CDR1 SQVTM, CDR2 ANQGSEA. Trimming left V 6 bases short and J 0 bases short, with 11 bases between. CDR3 bases: TGCAGCGTACTCATGACAGTGAACACTGAAGCTTTCTTT. This encodes CSVLMTVNTEAFF.

The chain links TRBV7-3 to TRBJ2-5, with TRBD1 matching over 7 bases. The V and J ends lost 3 bases and 1 base, in that order; junction bases with no gene match: 5. Germline V gene data show CDR1 as SGHTA and CDR2 as FQGTGA. CDR3 size: 15 residues. The CDR3 sequence: CASSFNRGSQETQYF. The CDR3 nucleotides read TGTGCCAGCAGCTTCAACAGGGGCAGCCAAGAGACCCAGTACTTC.

The rearrangement uses TRBV5-1 and TRBJ1-4; no firm D call. The CDR3 sequence is 13 residues long. Germline lookup yields CDR1 SGHRS and CDR2 YFSETQ. V shed 4 bases and J shed 12 bases, with 16 bases lying between them. In nucleotides, the CDR3 is TGCGCCAGCAGCGATTCTCCGGGAGCGGAACTGTTTTTT. It specifies CASSDSPGAELFF. Full variable domain (outside the CDR3, taken from reference TRBV5-1 and TRBJ1-4): KAGVTQTPRYLIKTRGQQVTLSCSPISGHRSVSWYQQTPGQGLQFLFEYFSETQRNKGNFPGRFSGRQFSNSRSEMNVSTLELGDSALYLCASSDSPGAELFFGSGTQLSVL.

The V and J genes are TRBV6-5 and TRBJ2-3, with D uncertain. Trimming pared 0 bases from V and 8 bases from J, leaving 3 bases between. Germline assignment: CDR1 MNHEY and CDR2 SVGAGI. The CDR3 extends over 11 amino acids. The CDR3 here is CASSYSLTQYF. Written as DNA, the CDR3 is TGTGCCAGCAGTTACTCCCTTACGCAGTATTTT.

This clone was detected once. The chain links TRBV4-2 to TRBJ1-5; 7 bases align to TRBD1. Germline CDR1 is LGHNA and CDR2 is YNFKEQ. Trimming took 3 bases from V and 3 from J; bases not matched to a gene: 2. The CDR3 extends over 14 amino acids. The chain's CDR3 is CASSQDRINQPQHF. The DNA for the CDR3 is TGTGCCAGCAGCCAGGACAGGATCAATCAGCCCCAGCATTTT.

J is TRBJ2-5 and V is TRBV19, with TRBD1 matching 8 bases. J lost 5 bases, V lost 6 bases, and 8 bases had no gene match. The CDR3 runs 14 residues. CDR1 is LNHDA, CDR2 SQIVND, per germline (reference sequence). The CDR3 DNA is TGTGCCAGTAGGGCAACAGGGGGGACGGAGACCCAGTACTTC. Translation gives CASRATGGTETQYF.

The chain has TRBV7-2 and TRBJ2-2, with 10 bases lining up with TRBD1. This CDR3 comprises 14 residues. Trimming removed 5 bases from V and 6 bases from J; junction bases left unmatched: 3. The germline CDR1 and CDR2 sequences are SGHTA and FQGNSA. In DNA form, the CDR3 reads TGTGCCAGCAGCAGGGACAGGGGCTCCGGGGAGCTGTTTTTT. It yields the protein CASSRDRGSGELFF. Based on the CDR3 plus reference TRBV7-2 and TRBJ2-2, the full variable domain is GAGVSQSPSNKVTEKGKDVELRCDPISGHTALYWYRQSLGQGLEFLIYFQGNSAPDKSGLPSDRFSAERTGGSVSTLTIQRTQQEDSAVYLCASSRDRGSGELFFGEGSRLTVL.

The rearrangement links TRBV7-3 to TRBJ2-1, with D uncertain. This CDR3 is 12 amino acids long. With 5 bases removed from V and 5 bases from J, the gap between germline ends came to 7 bases. Germline V gives CDR1 SGHTA, CDR2 FQGTGA. CDR3 nucleotides: TGTGCCAGCAGCCCAAATGACAATGAGCAGTTCTTC. Its translation: CASSPNDNEQFF.

Comments on this clone: The junction and the germline gene differ at one end; a read error may be behind it. The identical CDR3 is also encoded by other nucleotide sequences in the sample. The gene calls are TRBV5-4 and TRBJ2-7, with TRBD2 matching over 9 bases. This CDR3 has 13 amino acids. CDR1 is SGHNT, CDR2 YYREEE, per germline (reference sequence). Here the CDR3 reads CASSAGGIYEQYF. DNA for the CDR3: TGTGCCAGCAGTGCGGGAGGGATCTACGAGCAGTATTTC.

The V gene is TRBV28, the J gene TRBJ1-5; a possible D gene is TRBD1 (6 bases). Germline V gives CDR1 MDHEN, CDR2 SYDVKM. The CDR3 totals 15 residues. V was trimmed by 3 bases and J by 2 bases, leaving 11 bases between them. The CDR3 protein is CASSFHRVGNQPQHF. CDR3 DNA: TGTGCCAGCAGTTTCCACAGGGTTGGCAATCAGCCCCAGCATTTT.

This clone was counted between two and nine times. The chain has TRBV6-4 and TRBJ2-6; 10 bases map to TRBD2. The CDR3 extends over 16 amino acids. With V trimmed by 4 bases and J by 0 bases, 0 bases remained unmatched. CDR1 is MRHNA, CDR2 SNTAGT, per germline. The CDR3 sequence is CASSGTSGSGANVLTF. The CDR3 DNA is TGTGCCAGCAGTGGGACTAGCGGCTCTGGGGCCAACGTCCTGACTTTC.

The chain combines TRBV7-9 with TRBJ1-2, with D possibly being TRBD1 (5 bases). The CDR3 contains 13 residues. Deletions cut 5 bases from V and 4 bases from J, with 11 bases between. Germline V lookup: CDR1 SEHNR, CDR2 FQNEAQ (reference sequence). CDR3 sequence: CASSLQERYGYTF. The CDR3 bases are TGTGCCAGCAGCCTACAGGAACGCTATGGCTACACCTTC.

The chain recombines TRBV19 with TRBJ1-5, with TRBD1 identical over 10 bases. This CDR3 has 17 amino acids. J gave up 5 bases and V 3 bases, and 10 bases lay outside the gene matches. Germline V gene sequence: CDR1 LNHDA, CDR2 SQIVND (reference sequence). The CDR3 loop reads CASSIFGVDRGHQPQHF. In DNA, the CDR3 is TGTGCCAGTAGTATTTTTGGGGTTGACAGGGGGCATCAGCCCCAGCATTTT.

The gene calls are TRBV7-2 and TRBJ1-4, with no clear D. CDR3 length: 14 amino acids. Per germline, CDR1 SGHTA and CDR2 FQGNSA. V gave up 6 bases and J gave up 7 bases, with 15 bases separating them. CDR3 sequence: CASRGPNRGEKLFF. CDR3 bases: TGTGCCAGCAGGGGCCCCAACCGGGGTGAAAAACTGTTTTTT.